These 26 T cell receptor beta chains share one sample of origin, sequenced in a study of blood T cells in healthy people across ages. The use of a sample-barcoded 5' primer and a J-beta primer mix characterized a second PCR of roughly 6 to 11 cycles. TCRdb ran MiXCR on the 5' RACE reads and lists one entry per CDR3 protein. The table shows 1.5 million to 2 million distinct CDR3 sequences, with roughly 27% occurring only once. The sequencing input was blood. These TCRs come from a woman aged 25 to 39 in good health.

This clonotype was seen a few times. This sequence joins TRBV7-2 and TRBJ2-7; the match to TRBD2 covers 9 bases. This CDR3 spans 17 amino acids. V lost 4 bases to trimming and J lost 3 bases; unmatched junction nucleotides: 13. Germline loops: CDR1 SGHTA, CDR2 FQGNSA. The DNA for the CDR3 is TGTGCCAGCAGCTACGGATTGACTAGCGGAGTAGACTACGAGCAGTACTTC. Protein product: CASSYGLTSGVDYEQYF.

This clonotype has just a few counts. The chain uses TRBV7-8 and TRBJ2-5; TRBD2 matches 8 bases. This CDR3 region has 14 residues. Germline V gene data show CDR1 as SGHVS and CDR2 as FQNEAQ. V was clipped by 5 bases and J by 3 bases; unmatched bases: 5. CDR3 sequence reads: CASSPSGSEETQYF. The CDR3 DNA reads TGTGCCAGCAGCCCGAGCGGGAGTGAAGAGACCCAGTACTTC.

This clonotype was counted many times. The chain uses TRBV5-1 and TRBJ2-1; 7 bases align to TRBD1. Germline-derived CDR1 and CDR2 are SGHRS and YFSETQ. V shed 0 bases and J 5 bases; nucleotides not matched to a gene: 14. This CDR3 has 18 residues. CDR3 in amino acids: CASSLALGILTGNNEQFF. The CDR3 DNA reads TGCGCCAGCAGCTTGGCCTTGGGTATCCTGACAGGGAACAATGAGCAGTTCTTC.

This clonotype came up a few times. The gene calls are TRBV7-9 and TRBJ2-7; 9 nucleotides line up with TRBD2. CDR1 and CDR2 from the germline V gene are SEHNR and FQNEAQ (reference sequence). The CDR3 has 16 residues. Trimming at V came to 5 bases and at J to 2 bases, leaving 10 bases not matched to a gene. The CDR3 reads CASSANEREDPYEQYF. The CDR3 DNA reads TGTGCCAGCAGCGCAAATGAGCGGGAGGATCCCTACGAGCAGTACTTC.

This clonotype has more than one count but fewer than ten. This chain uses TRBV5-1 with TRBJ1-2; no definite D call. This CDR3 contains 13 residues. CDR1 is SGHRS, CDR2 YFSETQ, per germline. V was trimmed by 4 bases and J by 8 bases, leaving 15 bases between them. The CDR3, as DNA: TGCGCCAGCAGCGTTGGGCCAAGGAGGGGCTACACCTTC. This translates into CASSVGPRRGYTF.

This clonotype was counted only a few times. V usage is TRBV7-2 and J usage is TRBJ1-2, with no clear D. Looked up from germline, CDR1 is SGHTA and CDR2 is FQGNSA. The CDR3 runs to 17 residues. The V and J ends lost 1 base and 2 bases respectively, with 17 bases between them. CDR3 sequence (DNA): TGTGCCAGCAGCTTAGAATTCTCTGGTCGGTTAAACTATGGCTACACCTTC. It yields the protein CASSLEFSGRLNYGYTF.

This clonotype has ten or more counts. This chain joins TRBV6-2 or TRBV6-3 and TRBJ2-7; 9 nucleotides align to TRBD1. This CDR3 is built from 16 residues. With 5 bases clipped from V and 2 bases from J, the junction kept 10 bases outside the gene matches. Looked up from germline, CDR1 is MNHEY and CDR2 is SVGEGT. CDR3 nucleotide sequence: TGTGCCAGCAGTGACCCCCGGGACAGGGCCACCTACGAGCAGTACTTC. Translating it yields CASSDPRDRATYEQYF.

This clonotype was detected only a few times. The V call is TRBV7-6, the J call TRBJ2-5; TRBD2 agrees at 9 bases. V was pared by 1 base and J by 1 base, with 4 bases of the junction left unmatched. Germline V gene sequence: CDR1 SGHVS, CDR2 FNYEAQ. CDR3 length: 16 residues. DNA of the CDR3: TGTGCCAGCAGCTTAGGGGTAGCGGGAGCCCAAGAGACCCAGTACTTC. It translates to CASSLGVAGAQETQYF.

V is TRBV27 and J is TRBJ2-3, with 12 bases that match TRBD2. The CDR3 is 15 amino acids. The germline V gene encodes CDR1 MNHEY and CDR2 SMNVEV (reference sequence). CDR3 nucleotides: TGTGGTCGGACTAGCGGGACCTTGAGGGCAGATACGCAGTATTTT. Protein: CGRTSGTLRADTQYF.

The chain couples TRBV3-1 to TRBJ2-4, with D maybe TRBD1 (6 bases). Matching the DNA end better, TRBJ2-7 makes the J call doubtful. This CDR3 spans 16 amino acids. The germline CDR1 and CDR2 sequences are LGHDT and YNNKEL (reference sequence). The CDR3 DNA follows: TGTGCCAGCAGCCATACCGGGACACCTGTAGTCAACGAGCAGTACTTC. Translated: CASSHTGTPVVNEQYF.

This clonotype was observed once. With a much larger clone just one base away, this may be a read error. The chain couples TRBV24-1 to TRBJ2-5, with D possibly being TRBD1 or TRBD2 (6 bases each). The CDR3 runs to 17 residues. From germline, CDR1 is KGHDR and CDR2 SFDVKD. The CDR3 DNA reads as TGTTCCACCAGTGATTTGCGGGACAAAGATAAAGGGGAGACCCAGTACTTC. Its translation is CSTSDLRDKDKGETQYF.

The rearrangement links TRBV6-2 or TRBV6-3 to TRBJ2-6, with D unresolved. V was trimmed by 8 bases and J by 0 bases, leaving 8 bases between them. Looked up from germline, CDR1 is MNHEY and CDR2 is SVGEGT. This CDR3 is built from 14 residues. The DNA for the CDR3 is TGTGCCAGCCAACTGGACTCTGGGGCCAACGTCCTGACTTTC. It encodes CASQLDSGANVLTF.

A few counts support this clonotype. The CDR3 reads CATSRDSQPQHF. The CDR3 region has the DNA TGTGCCACCAGCAGAGATTCGCAGCCCCAGCATTTT. The chain combines TRBV15 with TRBJ1-5; D is ambiguous. Trimming cost V 0 bases and J 7 bases, with 4 bases left between them. The CDR3 extends over 12 amino acids. Germline values: CDR1 LNHNV, CDR2 YYDKDF (reference sequence).

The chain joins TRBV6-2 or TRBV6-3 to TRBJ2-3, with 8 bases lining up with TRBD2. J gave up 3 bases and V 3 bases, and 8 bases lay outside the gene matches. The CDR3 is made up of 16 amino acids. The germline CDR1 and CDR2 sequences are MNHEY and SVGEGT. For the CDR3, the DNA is TGTGCCAGCAGTTATTCCAGCGGGAGTTGGACAGATACGCAGTATTTT. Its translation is CASSYSSGSWTDTQYF.

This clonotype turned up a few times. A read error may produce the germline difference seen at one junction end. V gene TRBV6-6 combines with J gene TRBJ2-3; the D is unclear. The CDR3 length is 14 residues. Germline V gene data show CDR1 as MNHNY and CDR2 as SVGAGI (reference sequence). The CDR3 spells CASIYSRSTDTLYF. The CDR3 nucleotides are TGTGCCAGCATTTACTCGAGAAGCACAGATACGCTGTATTTT.

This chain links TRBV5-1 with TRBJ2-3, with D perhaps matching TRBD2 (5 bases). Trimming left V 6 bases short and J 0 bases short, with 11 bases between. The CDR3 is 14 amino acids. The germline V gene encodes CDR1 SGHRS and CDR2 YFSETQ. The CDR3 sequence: CASMLEASTDTQYF. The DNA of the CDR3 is TGCGCCAGCATGCTGGAGGCTAGCACAGATACGCAGTATTTT.

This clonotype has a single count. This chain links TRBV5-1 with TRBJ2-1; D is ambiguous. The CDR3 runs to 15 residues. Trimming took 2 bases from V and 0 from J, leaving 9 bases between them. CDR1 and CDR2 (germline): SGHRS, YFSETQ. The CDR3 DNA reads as TGCGCCAGCAGCTTTGGCGATAGCTCCTACAATGAGCAGTTCTTC. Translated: CASSFGDSSYNEQFF.

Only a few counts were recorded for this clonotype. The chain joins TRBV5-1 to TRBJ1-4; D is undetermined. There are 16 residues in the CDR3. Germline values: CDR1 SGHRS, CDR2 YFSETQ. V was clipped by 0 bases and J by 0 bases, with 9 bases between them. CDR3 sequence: CASSLGPGTTNEKLFF. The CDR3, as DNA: TGCGCCAGCAGCTTGGGACCCGGGACAACTAATGAAAAACTGTTTTTT.

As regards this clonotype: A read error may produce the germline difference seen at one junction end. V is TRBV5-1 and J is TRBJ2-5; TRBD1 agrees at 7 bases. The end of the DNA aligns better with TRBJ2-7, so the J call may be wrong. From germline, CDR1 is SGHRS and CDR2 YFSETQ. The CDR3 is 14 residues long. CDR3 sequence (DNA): TGCGCCAACAGCTTTGGGACAGCTAGCTACGAGCAGTACTTC. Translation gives CANSFGTASYEQYF.

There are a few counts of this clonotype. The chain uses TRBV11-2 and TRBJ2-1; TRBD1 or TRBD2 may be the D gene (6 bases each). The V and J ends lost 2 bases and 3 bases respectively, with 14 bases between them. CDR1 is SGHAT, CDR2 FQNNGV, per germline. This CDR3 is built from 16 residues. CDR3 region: CASSLTGAGGYNEQFF. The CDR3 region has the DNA TGTGCCAGCAGCTTAACGGGGGCAGGAGGCTACAATGAGCAGTTCTTC.

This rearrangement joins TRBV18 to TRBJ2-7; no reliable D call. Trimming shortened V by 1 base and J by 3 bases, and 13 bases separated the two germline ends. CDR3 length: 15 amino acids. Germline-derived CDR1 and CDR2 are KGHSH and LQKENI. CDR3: CASSPLDSVGYEQYF. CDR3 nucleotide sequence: TGTGCCAGCTCACCACTTGATTCGGTGGGCTACGAGCAGTACTTC.

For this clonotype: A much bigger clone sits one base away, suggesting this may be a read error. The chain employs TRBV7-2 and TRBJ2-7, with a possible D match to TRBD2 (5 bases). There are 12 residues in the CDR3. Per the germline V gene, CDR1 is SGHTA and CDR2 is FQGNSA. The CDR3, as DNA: TGTGCCGGCAGCATAGCGACATACGAGCAGTACTTC. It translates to CAGSIATYEQYF. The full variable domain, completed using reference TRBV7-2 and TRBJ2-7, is GAGVSQSPSNKVTEKGKDVELRCDPISGHTALYWYRQSLGQGLEFLIYFQGNSAPDKSGLPSDRFSAERTGGSVSTLTIQRTQQEDSAVYLCAGSIATYEQYFGPGTRLTVT.

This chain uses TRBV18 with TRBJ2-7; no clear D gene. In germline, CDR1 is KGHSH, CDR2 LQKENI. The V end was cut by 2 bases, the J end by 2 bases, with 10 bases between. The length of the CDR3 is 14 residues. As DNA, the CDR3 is TGTGCCAGCTCACCAAGGCAGCCTACCTACGAGCAGTACTTC. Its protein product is CASSPRQPTYEQYF.

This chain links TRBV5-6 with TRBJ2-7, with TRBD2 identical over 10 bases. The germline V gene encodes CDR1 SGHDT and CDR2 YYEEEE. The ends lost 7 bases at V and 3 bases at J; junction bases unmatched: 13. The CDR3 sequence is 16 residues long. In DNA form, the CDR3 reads TGTGCCAGCGGGTATCGTCGCGGACTAGCGGACTACGAGCAGTACTTC. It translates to CASGYRRGLADYEQYF.

The CDR3, as DNA: TGTGCCAGCTCAACATGGGACAGAGGTACGCAGTATTTT. This codes for CASSTWDRGTQYF. This chain joins TRBV18 and TRBJ2-3; 7 bases line up with TRBD1. There are 13 residues in the CDR3. Germline V gene data show CDR1 as KGHSH and CDR2 as LQKENI. The J segment lost 8 bases and the V segment lost 5 bases, leaving 7 bases of the junction unmatched.

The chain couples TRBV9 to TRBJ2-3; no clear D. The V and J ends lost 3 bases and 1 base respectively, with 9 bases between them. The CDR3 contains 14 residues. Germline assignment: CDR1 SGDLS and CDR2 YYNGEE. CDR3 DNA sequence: TGTGCCAGCAGCGAAATCTTGGGCACAGATACGCAGTATTTT. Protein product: CASSEILGTDTQYF.